Listed below are T cell receptor beta chains from one sample, sequenced in a study of sequential checkpoint blockade in melanoma. Here immunoSEQ multiplex PCR was the method, and the copy in TCRdb shows in-frame clones only, minus some. The sample holds 25,000 to 30,000 clones, 83% seen once. Source: CD8+ T cells sorted from blood (inferred from file names), taken from a patient given nivolumab and ipilimumab in sequence. The receptors shown here come from a human donor with melanoma. Both conserved end residues are part of each CDR3. Each record gives: V gene, J gene, D gene, clone size, CDR3 protein, CDR3 DNA. D genes are given only for firm matches. Clone size is given for some rows only: seen once, a few or many times, or a class if the clone is expanded.

TRBV18	TRBJ1-1	TRBD1	-	CASSPEEQGMDSSTEAFF	TGTGCCAGCTCACCGGAGGAACAGGGGATGGATTCCAGCACTGAAGCTTTCTTT
TRBV6-5	TRBJ2-7	TRBD2	-	CASSYGLAGDYEQYF	TGTGCCAGCAGTTACGGTCTAGCGGGAGACTACGAGCAGTACTTC
TRBV29-1	TRBJ1-1	-	-	CSAEQGSAEAFF	TGCAGCGCCGAGCAGGGATCGGCTGAAGCTTTCTTT
TRBV4-1	TRBJ2-3	-	-	CASSQEFVRVTDTQYF	TGCGCCAGCAGCCAAGAGTTTGTCAGGGTGACAGATACGCAGTATTTT
TRBV15	TRBJ2-7	-	-	CATSRSTRDSSYEQYF	TGTGCCACCAGCAGATCTACCCGGGACTCCTCCTACGAGCAGTACTTC
TRBV19	TRBJ2-3	TRBD2	-	CASSPSGGAGDTQYF	TGTGCCAGTAGTCCTAGCGGGGGGGCGGGGGATACGCAGTATTTT
TRBV11-3	TRBJ2-1	TRBD2	-	CASSPDTGLWNNEQFF	TGTGCCAGCAGCCCGGACACGGGACTATGGAACAATGAGCAGTTCTTC
TRBV6-5	TRBJ2-1	-	-	CASSYPTSPDEQFF	TGTGCCAGCAGTTACCCAACTAGCCCCGATGAGCAGTTCTTC
TRBV10-2	TRBJ1-2	-	-	CASSDSYGYTF	TGCGCCAGCAGTGACAGCTATGGCTACACCTTC
TRBV9	TRBJ2-7	TRBD2	-	CASSVEGTSGPMEQYF	TGTGCCAGCAGCGTAGAGGGGACTAGCGGCCCTATGGAGCAGTACTTC
TRBV7-9	TRBJ2-7	TRBD1	-	CASSLVQGREQYF	TGTGCCAGCAGCTTAGTACAGGGGCGCGAGCAGTACTTC
TRBV6-6	TRBJ1-1	-	-	CASSFRPMAGDTEAFF	TGTGCCAGCAGTTTCCGTCCCATGGCCGGGGACACTGAAGCTTTCTTT
TRBV7-2	TRBJ1-4	-	few	CASSSDSATNEKLFF	TGTGCCAGCAGCTCAGACTCTGCAACTAATGAAAAACTGTTTTTT
TRBV7-3	TRBJ2-1	TRBD2	-	CASSLWGGFGNEQFF	TGTGCCAGCAGCTTATGGGGGGGTTTTGGGAATGAGCAGTTCTTC
TRBV27	TRBJ2-7	-	-	CASSFQGQGTYEQYF	TGTGCCAGCAGTTTCCAAGGGCAGGGGACCTACGAGCAGTACTTC